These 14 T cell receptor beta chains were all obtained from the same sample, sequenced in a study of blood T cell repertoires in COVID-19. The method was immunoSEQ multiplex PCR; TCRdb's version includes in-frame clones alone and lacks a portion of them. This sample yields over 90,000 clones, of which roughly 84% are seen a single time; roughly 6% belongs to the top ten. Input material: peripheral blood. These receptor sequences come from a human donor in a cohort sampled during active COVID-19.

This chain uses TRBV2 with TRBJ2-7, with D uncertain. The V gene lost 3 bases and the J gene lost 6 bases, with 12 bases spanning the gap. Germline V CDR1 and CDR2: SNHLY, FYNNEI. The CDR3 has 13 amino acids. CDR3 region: CASSDSRLIEQYF. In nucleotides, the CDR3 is TGTGCCAGCAGTGATTCGCGTTTGATCGAGCAGTACTTC.

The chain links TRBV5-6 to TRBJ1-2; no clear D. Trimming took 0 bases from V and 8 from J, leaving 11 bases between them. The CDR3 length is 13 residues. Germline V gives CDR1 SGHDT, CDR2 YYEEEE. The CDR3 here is CASSLELGGGYTF. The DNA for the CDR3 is TGTGCCAGCAGCTTGGAGCTGGGAGGCGGCTACACCTTC.

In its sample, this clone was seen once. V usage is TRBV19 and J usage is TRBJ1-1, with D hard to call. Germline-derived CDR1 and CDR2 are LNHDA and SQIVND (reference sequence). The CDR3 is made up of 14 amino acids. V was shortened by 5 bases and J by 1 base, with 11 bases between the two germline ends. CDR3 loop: CASSLALGNTEAFF. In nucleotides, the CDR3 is TGTGCCAGTAGTTTGGCGCTAGGGAACACTGAAGCTTTCTTT.

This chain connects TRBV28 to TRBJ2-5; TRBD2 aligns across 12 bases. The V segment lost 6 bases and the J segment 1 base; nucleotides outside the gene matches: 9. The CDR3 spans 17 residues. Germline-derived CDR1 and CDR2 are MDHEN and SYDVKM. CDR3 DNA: TGTGCCAGCAGCTATGGACTAGCGGGAAACTTCCAAGAGACCCAGTACTTC. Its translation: CASSYGLAGNFQETQYF. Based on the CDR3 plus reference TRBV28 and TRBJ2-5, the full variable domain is DVKVTQSSRYLVKRTGEKVFLECVQDMDHENMFWYRQDPGLGLRLIYFSYDVKMKEKGDIPEGYSVSREKKERFSLILESASTNQTSMYLCASSYGLAGNFQETQYFGPGTRLLVL.

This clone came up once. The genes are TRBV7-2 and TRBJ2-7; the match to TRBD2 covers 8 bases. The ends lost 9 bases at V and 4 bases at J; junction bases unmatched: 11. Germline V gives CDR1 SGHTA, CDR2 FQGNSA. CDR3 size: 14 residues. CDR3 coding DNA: TGTGCCAGGGTTTACGGGAGGGAGACGTACGAGCAGTACTTC. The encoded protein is CARVYGRETYEQYF.

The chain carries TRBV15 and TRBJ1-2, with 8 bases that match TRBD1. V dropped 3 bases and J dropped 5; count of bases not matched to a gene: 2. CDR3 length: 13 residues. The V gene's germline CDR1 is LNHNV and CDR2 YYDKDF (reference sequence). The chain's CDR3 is CATSSGQGYGYTF. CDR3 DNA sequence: TGTGCCACCAGCAGTGGACAGGGATATGGCTACACCTTC.

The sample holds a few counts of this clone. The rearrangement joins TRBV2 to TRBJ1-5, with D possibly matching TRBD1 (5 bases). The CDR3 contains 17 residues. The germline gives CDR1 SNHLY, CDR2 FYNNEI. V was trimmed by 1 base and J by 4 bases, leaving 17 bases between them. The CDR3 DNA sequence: TGTGCCAGCAGTGAAGGTAGACAGATTCTCCTGAATCAGCCCCAGCATTTT. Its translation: CASSEGRQILLNQPQHF. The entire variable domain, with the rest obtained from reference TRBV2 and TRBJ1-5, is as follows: EPEVTQTPSHQVTQMGQEVILRCVPISNHLYFYWYRQILGQKVEFLVSFYNNEISEKSEIFDDQFSVERPDGSNFTLKIRSTKLEDSAMYFCASSEGRQILLNQPQHFGDGTRLSIL.

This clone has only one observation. As DNA, the CDR3 is TGCGCCAGCAGCTCTAACCCAGGCGGCTACACCTTC. It codes for CASSSNPGGYTF. This rearrangement joins TRBV4-1 to TRBJ1-2; D uncertain. Trimming took 5 bases from V and 8 from J, leaving 12 bases between them. The CDR3 is 12 amino acids. Germline CDR1 is MGHRA and CDR2 is YSYEKL.

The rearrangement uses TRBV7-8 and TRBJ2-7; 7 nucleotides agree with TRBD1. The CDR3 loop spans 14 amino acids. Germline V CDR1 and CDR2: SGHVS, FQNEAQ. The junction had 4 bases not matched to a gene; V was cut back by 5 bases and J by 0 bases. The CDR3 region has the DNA TGTGCCAGCAGCCTACGGGACAGCTCCTACGAGCAGTACTTC. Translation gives CASSLRDSSYEQYF.

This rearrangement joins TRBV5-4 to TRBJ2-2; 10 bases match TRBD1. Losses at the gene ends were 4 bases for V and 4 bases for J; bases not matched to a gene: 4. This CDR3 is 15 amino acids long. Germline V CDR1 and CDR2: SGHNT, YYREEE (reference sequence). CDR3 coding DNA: TGTGCCAGCAGCCTAAGGGACAGGGGCACCGGGGAGCTGTTTTTT. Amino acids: CASSLRDRGTGELFF.

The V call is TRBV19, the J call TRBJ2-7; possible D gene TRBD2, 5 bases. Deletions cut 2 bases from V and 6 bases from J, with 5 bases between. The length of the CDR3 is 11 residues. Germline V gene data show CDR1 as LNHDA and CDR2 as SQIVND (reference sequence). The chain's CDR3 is CASSIRGEQYF. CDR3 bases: TGTGCCAGTAGTATACGGGGCGAGCAGTACTTC.

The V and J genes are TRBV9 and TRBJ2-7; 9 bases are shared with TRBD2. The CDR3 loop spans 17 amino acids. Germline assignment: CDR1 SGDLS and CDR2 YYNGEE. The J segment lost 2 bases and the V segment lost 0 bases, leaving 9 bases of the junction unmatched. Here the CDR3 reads CASSVGPSGIGTYEQYF. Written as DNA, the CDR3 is TGTGCCAGCAGCGTAGGCCCTAGCGGGATCGGTACCTACGAGCAGTACTTC.

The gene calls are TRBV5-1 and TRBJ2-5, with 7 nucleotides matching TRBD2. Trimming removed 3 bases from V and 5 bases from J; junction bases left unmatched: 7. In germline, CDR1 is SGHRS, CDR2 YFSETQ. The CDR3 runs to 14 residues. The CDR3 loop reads CASSSSGGRETQYF. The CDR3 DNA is TGCGCCAGCAGCTCTAGCGGTGGTAGGGAGACCCAGTACTTC.

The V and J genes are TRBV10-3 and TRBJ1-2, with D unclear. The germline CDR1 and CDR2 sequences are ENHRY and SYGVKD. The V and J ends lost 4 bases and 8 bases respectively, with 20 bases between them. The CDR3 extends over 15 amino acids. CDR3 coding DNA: TGTGCCATCAGTGTCCCCGGGGAGGGAAGAGGAGGCTACACCTTC. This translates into CAISVPGEGRGGYTF.